The rows below give T cell receptor beta chains drawn from one sample of a study of cytomegalovirus exposure and HLA in healthy donors. Libraries were prepared by immunoSEQ multiplex PCR; TCRdb keeps only in-frame clonotypes and omits some of them. Of approximately 190,000 clones in the sample, 75% to 90% were seen once. The sequencing input was PBMCs. The receptors here all came from a man aged 35 to 55 in good health and CMV-seropositive. The CDR3 runs from the conserved cysteine through the conserved F or W. A D gene is named only where the DNA matches it firmly. Size is stated for part of the rows, as once, few or many counts, or as a class when the clone is expanded.

V gene: TRBV30; J gene: TRBJ2-3; D gene: TRBD2; clone size: NA; CDR3 DNA: TGTGCCAGTCGACTAGCGGGGGTTTTCGATACGCAGTATTTT; CDR3 protein: CASRLAGVFDTQYF
V gene: TRBV30; J gene: TRBJ1-4; D gene: NA; clone size: NA; CDR3 DNA: TGTGCCTGGAGAGACCCGGAGCCCTCGGCGGGAAAACTGTTTTTT; CDR3 protein: CAWRDPEPSAGKLFF
V gene: TRBV5-6; J gene: TRBJ2-2; D gene: TRBD1; clone size: NA; CDR3 DNA: TGTGCCAGCAGTTGGGGACAGGCGACCGGGGAGCTGTTTTTT; CDR3 protein: CASSWGQATGELFF
V gene: TRBV4-1; J gene: TRBJ1-2; D gene: NA; clone size: NA; CDR3 DNA: TGCGCCAGCAGCCATGGGCGTGGCTACACCTTC; CDR3 protein: CASSHGRGYTF
V gene: TRBV5-1; J gene: TRBJ2-7; D gene: NA; clone size: NA; CDR3 DNA: TGCGCCAGCAGCCACAACTCCTACGAGCAGTACTTC; CDR3 protein: CASSHNSYEQYF
V gene: TRBV7-8; J gene: TRBJ1-1; D gene: NA; clone size: NA; CDR3 DNA: TGTGCCAGCAGCTTAGCTCGGGTATCGTACACTGAAGCTTTCTTT; CDR3 protein: CASSLARVSYTEAFF
V gene: TRBV27; J gene: TRBJ2-7; D gene: TRBD1; clone size: once; CDR3 DNA: TGTGCCAGCAGTCCTGGGACAGTCCCGTACGAGCAGTACTTC; CDR3 protein: CASSPGTVPYEQYF
V gene: TRBV18; J gene: TRBJ1-1; D gene: NA; clone size: NA; CDR3 DNA: TGTGCCAGCTCTTTAGCCAAAGTTTTGAACACTGAAGCTTTCTTT; CDR3 protein: CASSLAKVLNTEAFF
V gene: TRBV28; J gene: TRBJ2-3; D gene: NA; clone size: NA; CDR3 DNA: TGTGCCAGCAGTACCTACTCAGGTGCCGGCGGGAAGTGGACAGATACGCAGTATTTT; CDR3 protein: CASSTYSGAGGKWTDTQYF
V gene: TRBV20-1; J gene: TRBJ2-7; D gene: NA; clone size: NA; CDR3 DNA: TGCAGTGCCGGGGATAGTTACGAGCAGTACTTC; CDR3 protein: CSAGDSYEQYF
V gene: TRBV30; J gene: TRBJ2-5; D gene: NA; clone size: NA; CDR3 DNA: TGTGCCTGGAGCCCCAGGCAAGAGACCCAGTACTTC; CDR3 protein: CAWSPRQETQYF
V gene: TRBV11-2; J gene: TRBJ2-7; D gene: NA; clone size: NA; CDR3 DNA: TGTGCCAGCACCGACAGCTCCTACGAGCAGTACTTC; CDR3 protein: CASTDSSYEQYF
V gene: TRBV7-2; J gene: TRBJ2-1; D gene: NA; clone size: NA; CDR3 DNA: TGTGCCAGCAGCTTAGTACACGTCCATGAGCAGTTCTTC; CDR3 protein: CASSLVHVHEQFF
V gene: TRBV5-6; J gene: TRBJ1-2; D gene: NA; clone size: NA; CDR3 DNA: TGTGCCAGCAGCTTGTTTCTGACTTCCGGAGACTATGGCTACACCTTC; CDR3 protein: CASSLFLTSGDYGYTF
V gene: TRBV4-1; J gene: TRBJ2-5; D gene: NA; clone size: NA; CDR3 DNA: TGCGCCAGCAGCCAAGATCGGGGGAGGAAAGCAGAGACCCAGTACTTC; CDR3 protein: CASSQDRGRKAETQYF
V gene: TRBV4-3; J gene: TRBJ1-1; D gene: NA; clone size: few; CDR3 DNA: TGCGCCAGCAGCCCCAACAGGGACGGACGGGAAGCTTTCTTT; CDR3 protein: CASSPNRDGREAFF
V gene: TRBV15; J gene: TRBJ2-5; D gene: NA; clone size: NA; CDR3 DNA: TGTGCCACCAGCAGAGATCCAGGGTCAGAGACCCAGTACTTC; CDR3 protein: CATSRDPGSETQYF
V gene: TRBV6-5; J gene: TRBJ2-3; D gene: TRBD1; clone size: NA; CDR3 DNA: TGTGCCAGCAGCCCAGGGGACAGGACCACAGATACGCAGTATTTT; CDR3 protein: CASSPGDRTTDTQYF
V gene: TRBV7-2; J gene: TRBJ2-2; D gene: TRBD1; clone size: NA; CDR3 DNA: TGTGCCGGCCAACCCCCGGGACAGGTTCGGACCGGGGAGCTGTTTTTT; CDR3 protein: CAGQPPGQVRTGELFF
V gene: TRBV6-5; J gene: TRBJ2-5; D gene: NA; clone size: NA; CDR3 DNA: TGTGCCAGCAGTTATGCGGTTTTCGAAGAGACCCAGTACTTC; CDR3 protein: CASSYAVFEETQYF
V gene: TRBV7-9; J gene: TRBJ2-1; D gene: NA; clone size: NA; CDR3 DNA: TGTTCCAGCAGTCGGGACTCCCTCGGCGTGGGACACAATGAGCAGTTCTTC; CDR3 protein: CSSSRDSLGVGHNEQFF
V gene: TRBV6-1; J gene: TRBJ2-1; D gene: NA; clone size: NA; CDR3 DNA: TGTGCCAGCAGTCTTACTAGAAAAGGGTCCAATGAGCAGTTCTTC; CDR3 protein: CASSLTRKGSNEQFF
V gene: TRBV27; J gene: TRBJ2-5; D gene: TRBD2; clone size: NA; CDR3 DNA: TGTGCCAGCAGTTCCCAGCGGGAGCAAGAGACCCAGTACTTC; CDR3 protein: CASSSQREQETQYF
V gene: TRBV12-5; J gene: TRBJ2-5; D gene: TRBD2; clone size: NA; CDR3 DNA: TGTGCTAGTGGTACCCTAGCGGTTTTACAAGAGACCCAGTACTTC; CDR3 protein: CASGTLAVLQETQYF
V gene: TRBV21-1; J gene: TRBJ2-1; D gene: NA; clone size: NA; CDR3 DNA: TGTGCCAGCACAGACAGACCGAGCTCCTACAATGAGCAGTTCTTC; CDR3 protein: CASTDRPSSYNEQFF
V gene: TRBV19; J gene: TRBJ1-4; D gene: NA; clone size: NA; CDR3 DNA: TGTGCCAGTAGTAAACAGGACGTCGCTGAAAAACTGTTTTTT; CDR3 protein: CASSKQDVAEKLFF
V gene: TRBV25-1; J gene: TRBJ2-1; D gene: NA; clone size: NA; CDR3 DNA: TGTGCCAGCAGTGGCCCGAGAAGGGTGAGGGACAATGAGCAGTTCTTC; CDR3 protein: CASSGPRRVRDNEQFF